This entry lists 21 T cell receptor beta chains sequenced from one sample in a study of blood T cell repertoires in COVID-19. Clones were read by immunoSEQ multiplex PCR, and TCRdb kept only the in-frame ones, dropping some. The table includes approximately 150,000 clones, over 70% detected once. The source material was PBMCs or T cells enriched from blood (not recorded which). The receptors were sampled from a woman in her 40s with acute COVID-19.

V gene TRBV18 combines with J gene TRBJ2-7; 7 positions agree with TRBD1. CDR1 and CDR2 (germline): KGHSH, LQKENI. Trimming removed 6 bases from V and 2 bases from J; junction bases left unmatched: 10. There are 15 residues in the CDR3. Written as DNA, the CDR3 is TGTGCCAGCTCCCCCGGGACAGCGGAGGCCTACGAGCAGTACTTC. Its translation is CASSPGTAEAYEQYF.

J is TRBJ1-2 and V is TRBV3-1 (or the pseudogene TRBV3-2); tentatively, D is TRBD1 (6 bases). Germline loops: CDR1 LGHDT, CDR2 YNNKEL (reference sequence). This CDR3 has 11 amino acids. V lost 10 bases, J lost 7 bases, and 13 bases lay in between. CDR3 amino acids: CATQGLVGYTF. The CDR3 region has the DNA TGTGCCACACAGGGATTGGTTGGCTACACCTTC.

The chain is built from TRBV5-1 and TRBJ2-5; the match to TRBD2 covers 8 bases. The CDR3 is 13 residues long. The V gene's germline CDR1 is SGHRS and CDR2 YFSETQ. With 1 base clipped from V and 5 bases from J, the junction kept 1 base outside the gene matches. CDR3: CASSLSGSETQYF. The CDR3 DNA sequence: TGCGCCAGCAGCTTGAGCGGGAGTGAGACCCAGTACTTC. Supplemented by reference TRBV5-1 and TRBJ2-5, the full variable domain reads KAGVTQTPRYLIKTRGQQVTLSCSPISGHRSVSWYQQTPGQGLQFLFEYFSETQRNKGNFPGRFSGRQFSNSRSEMNVSTLELGDSALYLCASSLSGSETQYFGPGTRLLVL.

CDR3 sequence reads: CASSLPPQGLAFF. CDR3 in DNA: TGTGCCAGCAGCTTGCCCCCGCAGGGGCTGGCTTTCTTT. The chain recombines TRBV11-3 with TRBJ1-1; tentative D call: TRBD1 (6 bases). The CDR3 runs 13 residues. Per germline, CDR1 SGHNT and CDR2 YENEEA. V shed 3 bases and J shed 11 bases, with 16 bases lying between them.

This chain uses TRBV12-3 or TRBV12-4 with TRBJ1-1, with D possibly TRBD1 on 5 matching bases. The germline V and J ends were trimmed by 5 bases and 7 bases, with 11 bases remaining between them. The CDR3 sequence is 12 residues long. CDR3 in amino acids: CASSQTGYEAFF. The CDR3 DNA follows: TGTGCCAGCAGTCAAACAGGATATGAAGCTTTCTTT.

J is TRBJ2-1 and V is TRBV27; 12 bases are a match to TRBD1. Trimming cost V 5 bases and J 2 bases; bases outside gene matches: 1. CDR3 length: 15 amino acids. Germline-derived CDR1 and CDR2 are MNHEY and SMNVEV (reference sequence). The DNA for the CDR3 is TGTGCCAGCAGTGGGACAGGGGGCGCCTACAATGAGCAGTTCTTC. This sequence encodes CASSGTGGAYNEQFF.

In DNA form, the CDR3 reads TGTGCCAGTAGTAAGGGGGGGACGGGATACAATGAGCAGTTCTTC. This gives the protein CASSKGGTGYNEQFF. V usage is TRBV19 and J usage is TRBJ2-1; D is perhaps TRBD2 (7 bases). This CDR3 has 15 amino acids. Trimming took off 4 bases at V and 4 bases at J, with 14 bases between the two ends. Germline CDR1 LNHDA, CDR2 SQIVND (reference sequence).

The rearrangement joins TRBV4-1 to TRBJ2-1; D might be TRBD2 (6 bases). Looked up from germline, CDR1 is MGHRA and CDR2 is YSYEKL. The CDR3 loop spans 14 amino acids. The V end was cut by 1 base, the J end by 9 bases, with 13 bases between. In nucleotides, the CDR3 is TGCGCCAGCAGCCAAGGGACCCTCGGGAGTGAGCAGTTCTTC. Encoded protein: CASSQGTLGSEQFF.

The V gene is TRBV4-1, the J gene TRBJ1-4; 9 nucleotides match TRBD1. The CDR3 is made up of 14 amino acids. CDR1 MGHRA and CDR2 YSYEKL come from the germline V gene. V shed 7 bases and J 8 bases; nucleotides not matched to a gene: 8. As DNA, the CDR3 is TGCGCCAGCAACCGACAGGGGGGACAAGAAAAACTGTTTTTT. Its translation is CASNRQGGQEKLFF.

In this sample, this clone turned up once. CDR3 sequence reads: CASSQATANYGYTF. The CDR3 DNA reads TGTGCCAGCAGCCAGGCCACAGCTAACTATGGCTACACCTTC. The genes are TRBV4-2 and TRBJ1-2; D is uncertain. Germline V gene sequence: CDR1 LGHNA, CDR2 YNFKEQ. The CDR3 consists of 14 residues. The ends were cut back, 3 bases at V and 0 bases at J, with 8 bases in the middle.

The chain uses TRBV4-2 and TRBJ1-5; D not resolved. Per the germline V gene, CDR1 is LGHNA and CDR2 is YNFKEQ. The V and J ends lost 3 bases and 0 bases respectively, with 6 bases between them. This CDR3 is 14 amino acids long. CDR3 sequence: CASSQAGSNQPQHF. The CDR3 nucleotides are TGTGCCAGCAGCCAGGCAGGTAGCAATCAGCCCCAGCATTTT.

CDR3: CASRQGFRGYTF. Here the CDR3 DNA reads TGTGCAAGTCGCCAGGGATTTCGGGGCTACACCTTC. The chain carries TRBV12-2 and TRBJ1-2; no DNA check was done on the table's D call, TRBD1. TRBV12-2 is termed a pseudogene. There are 12 residues in the CDR3.

This clone was recorded only once. The V call is TRBV5-4, the J call TRBJ2-3; maybe TRBD2 (6 bases). CDR1 SGHNT and CDR2 YYREEE come from the germline V gene (reference sequence). V lost 1 base and J 0 bases, leaving 12 bases between the germline ends. The CDR3 sequence is 16 residues long. This CDR3 reads CASSLPTSASTDTQYF. Written as DNA, the CDR3 is TGTGCCAGCAGCTTGCCGACTAGTGCTAGCACAGATACGCAGTATTTT.

This clone was observed once. This sequence joins TRBV27 and TRBJ1-1; possible D gene TRBD1, 5 bases. Trimming pared 4 bases from V and 5 bases from J, leaving 17 bases between. CDR1 MNHEY and CDR2 SMNVEV come from the germline V gene (reference sequence). The CDR3 is made up of 15 amino acids. CDR3 nucleotide sequence: TGTGCCAGCAGTTCCAGTTCCCCAGGGATAACTGAAGCTTTCTTT. Protein: CASSSSSPGITEAFF.

V is TRBV10-3 and J is TRBJ1-1; 7 bases match TRBD1. This CDR3 is 15 amino acids long. Germline V gives CDR1 ENHRY, CDR2 SYGVKD. Trimming took 3 bases from V and 4 from J; bases not matched to a gene: 8. DNA of the CDR3: TGTGCCATCAGTGATGGTGCGGGACAGAGCACTGAAGCTTTCTTT. Its translation: CAISDGAGQSTEAFF.

This clone has just one count. The chain carries TRBV7-9 and TRBJ2-4, with D possibly being TRBD1 (6 bases). This CDR3 contains 16 residues. V was pared by 5 bases and J by 1 base, with 15 bases between. Germline V CDR1 and CDR2: SEHNR, FQNEAQ (reference sequence). CDR3 region: CASSRTGLDAKNIQYF. The CDR3 region has the DNA TGTGCCAGCAGCCGAACAGGGTTGGATGCCAAAAACATTCAGTACTTC.

About this clone itself: This sample includes further DNA sequences coding for the same CDR3. This chain joins TRBV30 and TRBJ2-1; no clear D gene. V lost 3 bases and J lost 7, with 7 bases in between. CDR1 GTSNPN and CDR2 SVGIG come from the germline V gene (reference sequence). The CDR3 is made up of 11 amino acids. The CDR3 DNA is TGTGCCTGGAGGGGCGAGAATGAGCAGTTCTTC. Amino acid sequence: CAWRGENEQFF. The entire variable domain, with the rest obtained from reference TRBV30 and TRBJ2-1, is as follows: SQTIHQWPATLVQPVGSPLSLECTVEGTSNPNLYWYRQAAGRGLQLLFYSVGIGQISSEVPQNLSASRPQDRQFILSSKKLLLSDSGFYLCAWRGENEQFFGPGTRLTVL.

The gene calls are TRBV19 and TRBJ2-1, with TRBD2 matching over 11 bases. The CDR3 is made up of 18 amino acids. After removal of 4 bases from V and 3 bases from J, the junction contained 11 bases not matched to a gene. CDR1 LNHDA and CDR2 SQIVND come from the germline V gene (reference sequence). The CDR3 DNA reads as TGTGCCAGTAGTACCACCGACCGAACTAGCGGGGGCTACAATGAGCAGTTCTTC. Protein product: CASSTTDRTSGGYNEQFF.

The CDR3 DNA sequence: TGTGCCAGCAAACGGGACAGGGACACAGATACGCAGTATTTT. Protein sequence: CASKRDRDTDTQYF. V usage is TRBV27 and J usage is TRBJ2-3, with 9 nucleotides matching TRBD1. CDR3 length: 14 amino acids. The ends lost 7 bases at V and 2 bases at J; junction bases unmatched: 4. CDR1 and CDR2 (germline): MNHEY, SMNVEV (reference sequence).

The rearrangement links TRBV3-1 (or the pseudogene TRBV3-2) to TRBJ2-1; D gene uncertain. CDR3 length: 12 residues. Germline V gene lookup returns CDR1 LGHDT and CDR2 YNNKEL (reference sequence). V was cut by 3 bases and J by 9 bases, with 9 bases left in between. In DNA, the CDR3 is TGTGCCAGCAGCCAGCAACTCCCTGAGCAGTTCTTC. Encoded protein: CASSQQLPEQFF.

V is TRBV3-1 (or the pseudogene TRBV3-2) and J is TRBJ1-4, with 10 bases aligning to TRBD1. J gave up 4 bases and V 4 bases, and 3 bases lay outside the gene matches. The germline gives CDR1 LGHDT, CDR2 YNNKEL (reference sequence). The CDR3 has 15 residues. CDR3: CASSPGQGFNEKLFF. DNA of the CDR3: TGTGCCAGCAGCCCGGGACAGGGGTTTAATGAAAAACTGTTTTTT.